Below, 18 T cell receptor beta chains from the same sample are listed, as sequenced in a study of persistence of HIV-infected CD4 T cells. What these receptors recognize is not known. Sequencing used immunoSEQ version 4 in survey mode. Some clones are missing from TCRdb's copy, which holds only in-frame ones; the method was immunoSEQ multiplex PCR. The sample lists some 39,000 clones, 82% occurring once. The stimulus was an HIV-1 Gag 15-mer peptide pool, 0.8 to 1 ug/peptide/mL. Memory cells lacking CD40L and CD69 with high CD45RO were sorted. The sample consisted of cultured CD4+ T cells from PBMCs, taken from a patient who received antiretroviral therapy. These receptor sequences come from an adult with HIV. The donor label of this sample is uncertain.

CDR3 protein: CASSEQANTGELFF. The CDR3 region has the DNA TGTGCCAGCAGTGAACAAGCGAACACCGGGGAGCTGTTTTTT. The chain employs TRBV25-1 and TRBJ2-2; D gene uncertain. The CDR3 extends over 14 amino acids. Germline V gene lookup returns CDR1 MGHDK and CDR2 SYGVNS. Trimming removed 2 bases from V and 0 bases from J, with 4 bases in between.

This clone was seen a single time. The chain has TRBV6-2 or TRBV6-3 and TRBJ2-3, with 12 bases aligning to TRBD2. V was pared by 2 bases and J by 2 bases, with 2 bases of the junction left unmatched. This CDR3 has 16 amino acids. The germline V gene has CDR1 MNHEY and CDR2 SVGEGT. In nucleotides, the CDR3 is TGTGCCAGCAGTTACGGACTAGCGGGGATCACAGATACGCAGTATTTT. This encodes CASSYGLAGITDTQYF.

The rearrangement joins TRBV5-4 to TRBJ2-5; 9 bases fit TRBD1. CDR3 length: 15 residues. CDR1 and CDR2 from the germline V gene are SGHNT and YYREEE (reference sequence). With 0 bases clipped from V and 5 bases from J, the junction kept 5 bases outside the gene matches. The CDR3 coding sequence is TGTGCCAGCAGCTTGGCGACAGGGGGAGGGGAGACCCAGTACTTC. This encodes CASSLATGGGETQYF.

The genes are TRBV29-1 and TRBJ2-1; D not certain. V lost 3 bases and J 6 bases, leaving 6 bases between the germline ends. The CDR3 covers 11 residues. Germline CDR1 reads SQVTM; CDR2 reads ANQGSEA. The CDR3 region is CSVDARNEQFF. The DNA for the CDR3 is TGCAGCGTTGACGCACGCAATGAGCAGTTCTTC.

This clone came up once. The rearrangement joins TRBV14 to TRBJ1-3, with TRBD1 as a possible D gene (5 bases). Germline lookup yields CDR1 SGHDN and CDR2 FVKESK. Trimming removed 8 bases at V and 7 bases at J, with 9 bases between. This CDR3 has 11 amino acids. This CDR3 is CASGRGNTIYF. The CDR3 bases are TGTGCCAGCGGCCGGGGGAACACCATATATTTT.

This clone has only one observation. The CDR3 sequence: CASRSDRFATNEKLFF. The CDR3 nucleotides read TGTGCCAGCAGATCCGACAGGTTCGCAACTAATGAAAAACTGTTTTTT. The V and J genes are TRBV3-1 (or the pseudogene TRBV3-2) and TRBJ1-4, with a weak D call TRBD1 (6 bases). The CDR3 extends over 16 amino acids. Trimming stripped 6 bases from V and 0 bases from J, with 14 bases between. Germline CDR1 reads LGHDT; CDR2 reads YNNKEL (reference sequence).

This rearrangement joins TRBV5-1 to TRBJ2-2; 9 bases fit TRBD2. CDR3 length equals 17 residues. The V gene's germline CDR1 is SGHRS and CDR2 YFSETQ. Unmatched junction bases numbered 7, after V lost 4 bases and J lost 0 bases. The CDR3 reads CASSPPLAGTNTGELFF. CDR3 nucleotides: TGCGCCAGCAGCCCGCCCCTAGCGGGGACGAACACCGGGGAGCTGTTTTTT.

The CDR3 DNA follows: TGTGCCAGTAGACAGGGTTCCTACAATGAGCAGTTCTTC. Its protein is CASRQGSYNEQFF. V is TRBV19 and J is TRBJ2-1; perhaps TRBD1 as D (6 bases). V lost 6 bases to trimming and J lost 1 base, with 7 bases between them. This CDR3 region has 13 residues. CDR1 is LNHDA, CDR2 SQIVND, per germline (reference sequence).

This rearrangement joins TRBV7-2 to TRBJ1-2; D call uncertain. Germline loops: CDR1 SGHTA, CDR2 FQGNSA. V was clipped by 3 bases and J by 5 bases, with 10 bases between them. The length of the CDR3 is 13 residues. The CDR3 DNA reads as TGTGCCAGCAGCTTTTCGATTGATTATGGCTACACCTTC. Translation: CASSFSIDYGYTF.

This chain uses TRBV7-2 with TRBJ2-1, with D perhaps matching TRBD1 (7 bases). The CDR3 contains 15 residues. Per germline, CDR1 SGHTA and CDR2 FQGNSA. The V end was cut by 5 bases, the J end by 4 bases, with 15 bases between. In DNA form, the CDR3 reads TGTGCCAGCAGCCCGGTCAGGGGGGCTTACAATGAGCAGTTCTTC. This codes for CASSPVRGAYNEQFF.

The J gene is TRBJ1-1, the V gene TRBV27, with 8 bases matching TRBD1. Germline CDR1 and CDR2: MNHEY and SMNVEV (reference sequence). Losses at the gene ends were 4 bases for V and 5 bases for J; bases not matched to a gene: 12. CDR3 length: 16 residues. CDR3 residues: CASSWGRGRGVTEAFF. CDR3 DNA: TGTGCCAGCAGTTGGGGCAGGGGGCGCGGGGTGACTGAAGCTTTCTTT.

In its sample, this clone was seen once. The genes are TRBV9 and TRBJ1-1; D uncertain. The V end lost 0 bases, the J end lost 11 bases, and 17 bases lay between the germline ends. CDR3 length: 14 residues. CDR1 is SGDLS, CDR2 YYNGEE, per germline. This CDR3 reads CASSVGQPGGYAFF. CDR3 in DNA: TGTGCCAGCAGCGTAGGGCAGCCGGGTGGGTATGCTTTCTTT. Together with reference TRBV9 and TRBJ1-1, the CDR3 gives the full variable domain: DSGVTQTPKHLITATGQRVTLRCSPRSGDLSVYWYQQSLDQGLQFLIQYYNGEERAKGNILERFSAQQFPDLHSELNLSSLELGDSALYFCASSVGQPGGYAFFGQGTRLTVV.

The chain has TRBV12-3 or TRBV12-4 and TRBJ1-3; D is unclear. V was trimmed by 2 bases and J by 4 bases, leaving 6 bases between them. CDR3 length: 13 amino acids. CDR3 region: CASSLLSGNTIYF. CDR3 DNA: TGTGCCAGCAGTTTATTGTCCGGAAACACCATATATTTT.

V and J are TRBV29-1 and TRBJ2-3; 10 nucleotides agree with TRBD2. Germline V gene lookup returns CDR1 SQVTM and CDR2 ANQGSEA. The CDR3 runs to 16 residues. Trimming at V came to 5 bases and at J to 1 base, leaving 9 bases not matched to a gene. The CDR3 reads CSVLAGATRGTDTQYF. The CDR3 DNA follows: TGCAGCGTTCTAGCGGGGGCCACTCGCGGCACAGATACGCAGTATTTT.

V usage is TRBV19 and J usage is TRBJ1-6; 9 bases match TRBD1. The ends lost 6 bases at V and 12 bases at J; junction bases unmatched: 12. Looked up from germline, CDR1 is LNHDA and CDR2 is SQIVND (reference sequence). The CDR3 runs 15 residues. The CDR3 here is CASRKTGGYYQPLHF. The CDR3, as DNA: TGTGCCAGTAGGAAGACAGGGGGATACTACCAACCCCTCCACTTT. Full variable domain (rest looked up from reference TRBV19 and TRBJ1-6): DGGITQSPKYLFRKEGQNVTLSCEQNLNHDAMYWYRQDPGQGLRLIYYSQIVNDFQKGDIAEGYSVSREKKESFPLTVTSAQKNPTAFYLCASRKTGGYYQPLHFGNGTRLTVT.

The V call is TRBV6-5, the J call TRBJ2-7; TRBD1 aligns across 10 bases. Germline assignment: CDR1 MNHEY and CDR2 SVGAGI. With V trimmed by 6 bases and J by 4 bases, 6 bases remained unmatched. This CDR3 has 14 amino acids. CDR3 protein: CASSLTGGAYEQYF. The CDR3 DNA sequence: TGTGCCAGCAGCTTGACAGGGGGCGCGTACGAGCAGTACTTC.

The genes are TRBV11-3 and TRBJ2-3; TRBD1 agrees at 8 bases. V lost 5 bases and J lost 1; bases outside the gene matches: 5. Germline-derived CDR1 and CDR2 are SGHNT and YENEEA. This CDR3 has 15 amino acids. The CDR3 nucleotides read TGTGCCAGCAGCCGCGGGACAGGCGGCACAGATACGCAGTATTTT. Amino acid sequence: CASSRGTGGTDTQYF.

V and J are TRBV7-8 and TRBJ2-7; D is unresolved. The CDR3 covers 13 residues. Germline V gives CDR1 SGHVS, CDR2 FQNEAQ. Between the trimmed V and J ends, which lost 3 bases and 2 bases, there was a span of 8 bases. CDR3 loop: CASSLRTTYEQYV. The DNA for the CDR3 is TGTGCCAGCAGCTTGAGGACGACCTACGAGCAGTACGTC.